What follows describes a single TCR beta chain. Its antigen is not identified. These data are taken from a study of identical twins. The study's findings and limits: Beta out-of-frame sequences displayed a weaker excess of sharing between twins. Excess low generation probability was seen in twin-shared out-of-frame alpha sequences. Cord blood's abundant beta clonotypes had fewer insertions, unlike memory repertoires.

Template switching supplied a universal primer site; unique molecular identifiers were carried on the cDNA. Via MiXCR, TCRdb re-called the 5' RACE reads, giving one row per CDR3 protein. The table lists about 150,000 distinct CDR3 sequences, approximately 3.5% of them singletons. Looked up from germline, CDR1 is MNHNS and CDR2 is SASEGT. V dropped 4 bases and J dropped 1 base, with 7 bases sitting between them. The CDR3 is made up of 13 amino acids. The J gene is TRBJ2-5, the V gene TRBV6-1; maybe TRBD1 (5 bases). The sequenced sample was memory T cells sorted from blood. The receptor's source is a man aged 18 to 29 in good health. The CDR3 sequence: CASSGQSQETQYF. The CDR3 DNA is TGTGCCAGCAGTGGACAGTCCCAAGAGACCCAGTACTTC.